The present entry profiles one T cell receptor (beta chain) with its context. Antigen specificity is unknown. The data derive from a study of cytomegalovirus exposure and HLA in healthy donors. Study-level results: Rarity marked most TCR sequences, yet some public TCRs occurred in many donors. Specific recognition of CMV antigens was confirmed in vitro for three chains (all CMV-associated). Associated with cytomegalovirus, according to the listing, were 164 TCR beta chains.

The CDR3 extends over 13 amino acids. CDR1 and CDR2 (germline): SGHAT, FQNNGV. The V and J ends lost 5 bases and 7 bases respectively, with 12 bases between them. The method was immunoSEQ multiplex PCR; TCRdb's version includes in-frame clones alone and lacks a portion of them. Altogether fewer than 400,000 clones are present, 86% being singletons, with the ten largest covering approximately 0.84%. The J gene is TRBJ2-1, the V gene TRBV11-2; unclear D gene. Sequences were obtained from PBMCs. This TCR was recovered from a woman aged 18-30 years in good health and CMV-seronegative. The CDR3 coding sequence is TGTGCCAGCAGCCCGCAATCGAGGAATGAGCAGTTCTTC. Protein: CASSPQSRNEQFF. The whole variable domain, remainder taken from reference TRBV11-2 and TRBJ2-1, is EAGVAQSPRYKIIEKRQSVAFWCNPISGHATLYWYQQILGQGPKLLIQFQNNGVVDDSQLPKDRFSAERLKGVDSTLKIQPAKLEDSAVYLCASSPQSRNEQFFGPGTRLTVL.